This T cell receptor (beta chain) came from a study of shared clonotypes between healthy human individuals. Across the study: The study used three CD4 naive, three CD4 memory, two CD8 naive and one CD8 memory plate per donor. Findings and limits, study-wide: Limitation of the genetic and exposure-history diversity represented came from the few donors.

This was a deep-level run. Some clones are missing from TCRdb's copy, which holds only in-frame ones; the method was immunoSEQ multiplex PCR. This sample has hundreds of thousands of clones, with roughly 97% found just once. Splitting of CD4+ cells produced CD45RA+ naive and CD45RA-negative memory subsets. Germline CDR1 MDHEN, CDR2 SYDVKM. V shed 1 base and J 8 bases; nucleotides not matched to a gene: 13. The CDR3 is 17 amino acids. As to this clone: Its antigen is unknown.

The source is a woman in her twenties or thirties in good health. The chain employs TRBV28 and TRBJ2-2, with 7 bases matching TRBD1. The specimen was naive CD4+ T cells sorted from blood. As to subset: CD45RA+ positively selected. The CDR3: CASSLLPWDRPPGELFF. Written as DNA, the CDR3 is TGTGCCAGCAGTTTATTACCCTGGGACAGACCTCCAGGGGAGCTGTTTTTT.